These 7 T cell receptor beta chains were all obtained from the same sample, sequenced in a study of CD8+ T cells in alopecia areata. Described treatment: oral pan-JAK inhibitor, 5-10 mg twice daily. cDNA prepared by RNA extraction and subsequent reverse transcription served as the template for sequencing. The table came from immunoSEQ multiplex PCR; TCRdb's copy has only in-frame clones and leaves some out. The sample carries about 190,000 clones, approximately 57% recorded once. Specimen: CD4+ T cells sorted from blood, collected at week 24, from a patient treated with tofacitinib. Receptor source: a human donor with alopecia areata.

The rearrangement links TRBV29-1 to TRBJ2-3; D uncertain. Trimming removed 4 bases at V and 3 bases at J, with 8 bases between. Germline-derived CDR1 and CDR2 are SQVTM and ANQGSEA. This CDR3 contains 12 residues. CDR3: CSVGGLTDTQYF. The CDR3 nucleotides read TGCAGCGTTGGAGGTTTGACAGATACGCAGTATTTT.

The chain joins TRBV4-3 to TRBJ1-1; TRBD1 is a possible D gene (5 bases). CDR3 length: 13 amino acids. CDR1 is LGHNA, CDR2 YSLEER, per germline. Trimming took off 0 bases at V and 8 bases at J, with 10 bases between the two ends. In nucleotides, the CDR3 is TGCGCCAGCAGCCAAGAGGGGGGGGTGGAAGCTTTCTTT. Protein: CASSQEGGVEAFF.

The table lists this clone with a few counts. The V gene is TRBV7-9, the J gene TRBJ1-5; TRBD1 is a possible D gene (5 bases). The V and J ends lost 5 bases and 7 bases respectively, with 15 bases between them. CDR1 SEHNR and CDR2 FQNEAQ come from the germline V gene (reference sequence). This CDR3 has 14 residues. The CDR3 reads CASSPTGGDQPQHF. The CDR3 DNA reads as TGTGCCAGCAGCCCCACAGGTGGGGACCAGCCCCAGCATTTT.

This clone was observed a few times. The chain joins TRBV27 to TRBJ1-2; D ambiguous. Germline-derived CDR1 and CDR2 are MNHEY and SMNVEV (reference sequence). Between the trimmed V and J ends, which lost 6 bases and 4 bases, there was a span of 12 bases. There are 13 residues in the CDR3. The DNA for the CDR3 is TGTGCCAGCAGCTACAAGGAGGGCTATGGCTACACCTTC. Its translation is CASSYKEGYGYTF.

V usage is TRBV5-1 and J usage is TRBJ2-2; D not resolved. The germline V and J ends were trimmed by 0 bases and 0 bases, with 6 bases remaining between them. The CDR3 loop spans 15 amino acids. Germline-derived CDR1 and CDR2 are SGHRS and YFSETQ. The CDR3 sequence is CASSLEISNTGELFF. DNA for the CDR3: TGCGCCAGCAGCTTGGAGATTTCGAACACCGGGGAGCTGTTTTTT.

The genes are TRBV15 and TRBJ1-1; D might be TRBD1 (5 bases). The germline CDR1 and CDR2 sequences are LNHNV and YYDKDF (reference sequence). Deletions cut 5 bases from V and 4 bases from J, with 26 bases between. The CDR3 runs to 18 residues. CDR3: CATSASTASATRGTEAFF. In nucleotides, the CDR3 is TGTGCCACCAGCGCGTCCACGGCCTCGGCAACGAGGGGCACTGAAGCTTTCTTT.

This clone has just a few counts. V usage is TRBV11-2 and J usage is TRBJ1-6; D remains unclear. The CDR3 spans 15 residues. Deletions cut 5 bases from V and 7 bases from J, with 15 bases between. Germline V gives CDR1 SGHAT, CDR2 FQNNGV. The chain's CDR3 is CASSDRPGGNSPLHF. CDR3 nucleotide sequence: TGTGCCAGCAGCGACCGCCCAGGAGGGAATTCACCCCTCCACTTT.